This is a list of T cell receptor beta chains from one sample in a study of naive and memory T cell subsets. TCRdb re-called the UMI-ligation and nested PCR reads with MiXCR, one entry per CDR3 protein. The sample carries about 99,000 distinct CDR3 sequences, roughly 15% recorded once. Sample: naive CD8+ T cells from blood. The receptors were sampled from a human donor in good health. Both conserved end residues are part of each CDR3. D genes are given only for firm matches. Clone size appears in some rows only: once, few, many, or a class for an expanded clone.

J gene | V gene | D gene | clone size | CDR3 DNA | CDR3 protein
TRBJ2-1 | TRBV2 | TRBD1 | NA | TGTGCCAGCAGTGACGGACAGGGAAAGAATGAGCAGTTCTTC | CASSDGQGKNEQFF
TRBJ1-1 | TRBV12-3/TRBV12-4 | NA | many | TGTGCCAGTCTTAGGGATCTGAACACTGAAGCTTTCTTT | CASLRDLNTEAFF
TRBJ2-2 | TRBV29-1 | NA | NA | TGCAGCGTTGTCGTTGGTTACGGCACCGGGGAGCTGTTTTTT | CSVVVGYGTGELFF
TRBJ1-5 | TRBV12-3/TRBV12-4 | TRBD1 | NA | TGTGCCAGCAATCAAGGGGGCGGTCAGCCCCAGCATTTT | CASNQGGGQPQHF
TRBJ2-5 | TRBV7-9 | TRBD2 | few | TGTGCCAGCAGTCTTAGCGGGGGATTACAAGAGACCCAGTACTTC | CASSLSGGLQETQYF
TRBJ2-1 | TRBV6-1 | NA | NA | TGTGCCAGCAGTGATCCTCCACCGGACGGTTACAATGAGCAGTTCTTC | CASSDPPPDGYNEQFF
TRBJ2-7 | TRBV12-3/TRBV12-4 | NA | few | TGTGCCAGCAGTTTCACACAGTCCTACGAGCAGTACTTC | CASSFTQSYEQYF
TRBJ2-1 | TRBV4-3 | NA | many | TGCGCCAGCAGCCAAGGTCAAGGTCGCGCTTCTAATGAGCAGTTCTTC | CASSQGQGRASNEQFF
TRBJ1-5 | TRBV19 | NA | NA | TGTGCTAGTACCCCGAGTCTTAATCAGCCCCAGCATTTT | CASTPSLNQPQHF
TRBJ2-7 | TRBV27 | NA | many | TGTGCCAGCAGCCCACCGTCCTACGAGCAGTACTTC | CASSPPSYEQYF
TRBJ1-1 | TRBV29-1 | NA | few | TGCAGCGTTCTCCACCTGAAGACGCGACCTGAAGCTTTCTTT | CSVLHLKTRPEAFF
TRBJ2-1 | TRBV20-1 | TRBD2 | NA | TGCAGTGCCATCGGACTAGCGGACTTCTACAATGAGCAGTTCTTC | CSAIGLADFYNEQFF
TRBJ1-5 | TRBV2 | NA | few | TGTGCCAGCAGTGAATTGGCCGGGACCAGCAATCAGCCCCAGCATTTT | CASSELAGTSNQPQHF
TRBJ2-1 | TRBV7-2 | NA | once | TGTGCCAGCAGCTTAGCGGGGGAAGCCGGGAATGAGCAGTTCTTC | CASSLAGEAGNEQFF
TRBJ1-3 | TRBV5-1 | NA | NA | TGCGCCAGCGGAGAAGGAGGGGCTGGAAACACCATATATTTT | CASGEGGAGNTIYF
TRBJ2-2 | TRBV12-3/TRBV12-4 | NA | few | TGTGCCAGCACGGCGGGTACGAACACCGGGGAGCTGTTTTTT | CASTAGTNTGELFF
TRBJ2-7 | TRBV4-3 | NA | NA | TGCGCCAGCAGCCAAGATAGGACAGTCGCCTACGAGCAGTACTTC | CASSQDRTVAYEQYF
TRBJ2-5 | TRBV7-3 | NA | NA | TGTGCCAGCAGCTTAACGGGTTCTTACCAAGAGACCCAGTACTTC | CASSLTGSYQETQYF
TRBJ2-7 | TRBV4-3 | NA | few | TGCGCCAGCAGCCAAGATCCCCCCGGGAGCGGACCCTCCTACGAGCAGTACTTC | CASSQDPPGSGPSYEQYF
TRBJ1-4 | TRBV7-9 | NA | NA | TGTGCCAGCAGCTTTGGACGCGAAAAACTGTTTTTT | CASSFGREKLFF
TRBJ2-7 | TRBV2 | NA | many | TGTGCCAGCGCCCTCGGGACTTACGAGCAGTACTTC | CASALGTYEQYF
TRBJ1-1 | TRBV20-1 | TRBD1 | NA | TGCAGTGCTGCTGACAGGGCCCCTGAAGCTTTCTTT | CSAADRAPEAFF
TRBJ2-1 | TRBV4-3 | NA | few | TGCGCCAGCAGCCCACCTGGGGTAGCGAGAGAGCAGTTCTTC | CASSPPGVAREQFF
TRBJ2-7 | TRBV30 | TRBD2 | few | TGTGCCTGGACCGGTAACGGGGCGGGAGCCTACGAGCAGTACTTC | CAWTGNGAGAYEQYF
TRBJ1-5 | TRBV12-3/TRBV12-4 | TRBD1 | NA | TGTGCCAGCAGTCTCTTATATACAGGGGGGGGCAATCAGCCCCAGCATTTT | CASSLLYTGGGNQPQHF
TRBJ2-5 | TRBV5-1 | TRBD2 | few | TGCGCCAGCAGGGCAACTAGCGGGGCTGGAGAGACCCAGTACTTC | CASRATSGAGETQYF
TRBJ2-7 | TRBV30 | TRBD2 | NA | TGTGCCTGGAGTGACGGGGGGGCGTACGAGCAGTACTTC | CAWSDGGAYEQYF
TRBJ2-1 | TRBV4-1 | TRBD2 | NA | TGCGCCAGAAGCCAAGATCGGGCGGGAGCGTCTTACAATGAGCAGTTCTTC | CARSQDRAGASYNEQFF
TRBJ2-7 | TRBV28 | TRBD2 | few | TGTGCCAGCACACTGGCGGGGGACGAGCAGTACTTC | CASTLAGDEQYF
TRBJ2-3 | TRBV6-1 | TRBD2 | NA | TGTGCCAGCAGTGTGACTAGCGGGGGCCGTAGCACAGATACGCAGTATTTT | CASSVTSGGRSTDTQYF
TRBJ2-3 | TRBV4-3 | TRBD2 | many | TGCGCCAGCAGCCAAGAGGCCGCGGGGGGCACAGATACGCAGTATTTT | CASSQEAAGGTDTQYF
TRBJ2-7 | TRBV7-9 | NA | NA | TGTGCCAGCAGCTTAGCGGGAGGACGCTGGGAGCAGTACTTC | CASSLAGGRWEQYF
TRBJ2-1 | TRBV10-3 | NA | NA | TGTGCCATCAGTGAGGGACCCGATGCTCTGTTCCATGAGCAGTTCTTC | CAISEGPDALFHEQFF
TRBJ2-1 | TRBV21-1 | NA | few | TGTGCCAGCAGCAAAGGGGGGACACCCAGGGAGCAGTTCTTC | CASSKGGTPREQFF
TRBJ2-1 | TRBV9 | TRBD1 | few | TGTGCCAGCAGCGCCATTCCTAGGACAGGGGGCAGCGATGAGCAGTTCTTC | CASSAIPRTGGSDEQFF
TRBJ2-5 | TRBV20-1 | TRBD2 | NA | TGCAGTGCTAGTAGGGCTAGCGGGGGCCAAGAGACCCAGTACTTC | CSASRASGGQETQYF
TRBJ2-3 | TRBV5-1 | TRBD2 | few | TGCGCCAGCAGCCTTAGCGGGGGGCTGCCCCATTTT | CASSLSGGLPHF
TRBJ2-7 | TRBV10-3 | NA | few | TGTGCCATCAGCCAGACCGGGACCATAACGGGCTACGAGCAGTACTTC | CAISQTGTITGYEQYF
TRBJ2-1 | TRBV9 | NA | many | TGTGCCAGCAGCGAGAGGGATCAGGGTTACAATGAGCAGTTCTTC | CASSERDQGYNEQFF
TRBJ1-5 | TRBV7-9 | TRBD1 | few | TGTGCCAGCAGCGGACAGGCCGGGCAGCCCCAGCATTTT | CASSGQAGQPQHF
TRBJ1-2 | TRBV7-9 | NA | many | TGTGCCAGCAGCCCAAACACCCCCTATGGCTACACCTTC | CASSPNTPYGYTF
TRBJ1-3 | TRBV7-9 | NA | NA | TGTGCCAGCAGCCGGATAGAAGGGACTCAGACTAGGTACTCTGGAAACACCATATATTTT | CASSRIEGTQTRYSGNTIYF
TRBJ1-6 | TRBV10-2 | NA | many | TGCGCCAGCAAGAGGGAGGGGAGTAATTCACCCCTCCACTTT | CASKREGSNSPLHF
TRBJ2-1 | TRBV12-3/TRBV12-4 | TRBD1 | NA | TGTGCCAGCAGGTCCCGACAGGGTGCGTACAATGAGCAGTTCTTC | CASRSRQGAYNEQFF
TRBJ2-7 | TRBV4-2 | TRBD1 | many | TGTGCCAGCAGCCAAGATGGCTCCAGGGGGCTCGAGCAGTACTTC | CASSQDGSRGLEQYF
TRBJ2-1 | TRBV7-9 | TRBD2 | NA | TGTGCCAGCAGCTTAGCTGTAGCGGGAAGCGATGAGCAGTTCTTC | CASSLAVAGSDEQFF